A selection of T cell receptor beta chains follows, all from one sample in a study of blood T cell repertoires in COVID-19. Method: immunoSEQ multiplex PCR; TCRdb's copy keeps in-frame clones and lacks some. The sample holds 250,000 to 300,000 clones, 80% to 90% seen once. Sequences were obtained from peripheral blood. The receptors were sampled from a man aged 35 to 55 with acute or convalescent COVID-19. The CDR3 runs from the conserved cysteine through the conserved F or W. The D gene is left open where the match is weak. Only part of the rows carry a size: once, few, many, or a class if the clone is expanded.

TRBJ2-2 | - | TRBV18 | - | TGTGCCAGCTCAGCCAACAGGGCAGATACCAGGGAGCTGTTTTTT | CASSANRADTRELFF
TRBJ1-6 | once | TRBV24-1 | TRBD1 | TGTGCCACCAGTGATTGTGACTGGGACAGGGGTATAGATAATTCACCCCTCCACTTT | CATSDCDWDRGIDNSPLHF
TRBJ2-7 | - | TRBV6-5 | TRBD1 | TGTGCCAGCAGTTACGGGACAGGGGAGGGCTACGAGCAGTACTTC | CASSYGTGEGYEQYF
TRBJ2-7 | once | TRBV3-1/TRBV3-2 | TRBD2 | TGTGCCAGCAGCCCCCCTCGGCCGCGGGGGGGGGACGAGCAGTACTTC | CASSPPRPRGGDEQYF
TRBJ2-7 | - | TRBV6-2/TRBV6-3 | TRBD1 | TGTGCCAGCAGCATACCGGGACAGAGCTACGAGCAGTACTTC | CASSIPGQSYEQYF
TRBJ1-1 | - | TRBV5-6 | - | TGTGCCAGCAGCCGACAGTTATTTGAAGCTTTCTTT | CASSRQLFEAFF
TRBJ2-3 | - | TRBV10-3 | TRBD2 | TGTGCCATCAGTGACGGAAGGTCGCGGGGGGTAATGGATACGCAGTATTTT | CAISDGRSRGVMDTQYF
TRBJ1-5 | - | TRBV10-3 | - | TGTGCCATCAGTGATCCTTATAGCAATCAGCCCCAGCATTTT | CAISDPYSNQPQHF
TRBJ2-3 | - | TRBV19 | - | TGTGCCAGTGCGGGACTTAGCACAGATACGCAGTATTTT | CASAGLSTDTQYF
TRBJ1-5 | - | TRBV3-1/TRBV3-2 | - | TGTGCCAGCGATTGGCGGGACCCCCTGAGCAATCAGCCCCAGCATTTT | CASDWRDPLSNQPQHF
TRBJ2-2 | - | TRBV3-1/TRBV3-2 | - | TGTGCCAGCAGCCAAGATTTCAGCGCCGGGGAGCTGTTTTTT | CASSQDFSAGELFF
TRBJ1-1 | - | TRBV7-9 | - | TGTGCCAGCAGCTTAACCAGGGTGGACACTGAAGCTTTCTTT | CASSLTRVDTEAFF
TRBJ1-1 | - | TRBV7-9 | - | TGTGCCAGCAGCTTAATGGGGGCTACTGAAGCTTTCTTT | CASSLMGATEAFF
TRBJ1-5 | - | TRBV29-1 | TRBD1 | TGCAGCGTTCAGGGGGCGGTGGATCAGCCCCAGCATTTT | CSVQGAVDQPQHF
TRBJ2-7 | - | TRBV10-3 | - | TGTGCCATCAGTGGGTCGGCCGTGACCTACGAGCAGTACTTC | CAISGSAVTYEQYF
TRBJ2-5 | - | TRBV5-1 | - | TGCGCCAGCAGCTTGGCCCAGGCCCAAGAGACCCAGTACTTC | CASSLAQAQETQYF
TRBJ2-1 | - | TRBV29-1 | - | TGCAGCGTTACTACTTTCACGGGAGACATGACCTACAATGAGCAGTTCTTC | CSVTTFTGDMTYNEQFF
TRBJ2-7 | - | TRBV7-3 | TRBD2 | TGTGCCAGCAGCCTGACTAGCGGAACTAGCGAGCAGTACTTC | CASSLTSGTSEQYF
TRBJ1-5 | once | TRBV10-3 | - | TGTGCCATCAGTGAGTACGAGACTTATAGCAATCAGCCCCAGCATTTT | CAISEYETYSNQPQHF
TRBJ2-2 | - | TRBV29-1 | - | TGCAGCGTCTACTACCTAGGCGTGGACACCGGGGAGCTGTTTTTT | CSVYYLGVDTGELFF
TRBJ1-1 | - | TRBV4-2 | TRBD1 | TGTGCCAGCAGCGAAGGACAGGGGGCTTCTGAAGCTTTCTTT | CASSEGQGASEAFF
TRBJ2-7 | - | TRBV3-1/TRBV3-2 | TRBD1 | TGTGCCAGCAGCCTTAGGGGGCTGGGCTACGAGCAGTACTTC | CASSLRGLGYEQYF
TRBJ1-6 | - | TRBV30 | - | TGTGCCTGGAGTGTGACGACGGGTTCACCCCTCCACTTT | CAWSVTTGSPLHF
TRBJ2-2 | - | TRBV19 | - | TGTGCCACCCACAGGTACACCGGGGAGCTGTTTTTT | CATHRYTGELFF
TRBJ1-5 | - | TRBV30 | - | TGTGCCTGGAGTGTACCCCGTGGGGGCAACCCCAACAATCAGCCCCAGCATTTT | CAWSVPRGGNPNNQPQHF
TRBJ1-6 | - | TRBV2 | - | TGTGCCAGCAACCTGGGAGGGAATTCACCCCTCCACTTT | CASNLGGNSPLHF
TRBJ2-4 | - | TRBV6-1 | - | TGTGCCAGCAGTGAGGGAGACAAAAACATTCAGTACTTC | CASSEGDKNIQYF
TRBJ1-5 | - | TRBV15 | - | TGTGCCACCAGCAGAGATCCCTATTCCGGTTTCCTTCAGCCCCAGCATTTT | CATSRDPYSGFLQPQHF
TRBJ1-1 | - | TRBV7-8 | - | TGTGCCAGCAGCTTCCAGGGCACTGAAGCTTTCTTT | CASSFQGTEAFF
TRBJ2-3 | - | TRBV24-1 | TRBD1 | TGTGCCACTGGGACAGGGGGCACAGATACGCAGTATTTT | CATGTGGTDTQYF
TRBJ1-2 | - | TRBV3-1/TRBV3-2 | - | TGTGCCAGCAGCCCCCTGGGAGGGTTTGGCTACACCTTC | CASSPLGGFGYTF
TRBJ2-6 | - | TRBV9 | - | TGTGCCAGCAGCGTGCGGCGTATCTCTGGGGCCAACGTCCTGACTTTC | CASSVRRISGANVLTF
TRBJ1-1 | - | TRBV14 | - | TGTGCCAGCAGCCCGGCCGGGATGAACACTGAAGCTTTCTTT | CASSPAGMNTEAFF
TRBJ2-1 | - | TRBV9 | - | TGTGCCAGCAGCGTAGCGAATGAGCAGTTCTTC | CASSVANEQFF
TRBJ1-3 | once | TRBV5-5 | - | TGTGCCAGCTATCCCACCGGTGGAAACACCATATATTTT | CASYPTGGNTIYF
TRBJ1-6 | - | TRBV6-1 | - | TGTGCCAGCCTACCGCTCTATAATTCACCCCTCCACTTT | CASLPLYNSPLHF
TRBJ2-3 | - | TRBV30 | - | TGTGCCTGGAGTAGAAACTCGGGGTCAGATACGCAGTATTTT | CAWSRNSGSDTQYF